This entry lists 17 T cell receptor beta chains sequenced from one sample in a study of Graves' ophthalmopathy and Graves' hyperthyroidism. Investigators amplified TCR beta CDR3 regions from RNA transcripts. An initial RT-PCR round employing HTBI primers preceded a second-round multiplex PCR. TCRdb fed the multiplex PCR reads into MiXCR, producing one record per CDR3 protein. The top ten clones hold 40% to 45% of a sample with 600,000 to 950,000 distinct CDR3 sequences, 35% to 50% of them seen once. The source material was peripheral blood. Source of these receptors: an adult man with Graves' ophthalmopathy.

Many counts were recorded for this clonotype. This rearrangement joins TRBV7-9 to TRBJ1-2, with unresolved D. The CDR3 has 14 amino acids. Germline CDR1 SEHNR, CDR2 FQNEAQ (reference sequence). The V and J ends lost 6 bases and 8 bases respectively, with 19 bases between them. CDR3 protein: CASRSEVVGGGYTF. CDR3 nucleotide sequence: TGTGCCAGCAGGTCCGAGGTCGTAGGTGGCGGCTACACCTTC.

This chain uses TRBV2 with TRBJ2-2; D not certain. Per germline, CDR1 SNHLY and CDR2 FYNNEI. The CDR3 contains 15 residues. Trimming took off 6 bases at V and 3 bases at J, with 14 bases between the two ends. Here the CDR3 DNA reads TGTGCCAGCAGGAGCAGCAGAGAGGACACCGGGGAGCTGTTTTTT. Its protein is CASRSSREDTGELFF.

The sample holds a few counts of this clonotype. The chain employs TRBV19 and TRBJ1-1; tentatively, D is TRBD1 (6 bases). V lost 6 bases to trimming and J lost 3 bases, with 20 bases between them. This CDR3 region has 16 residues. Germline CDR1 is LNHDA and CDR2 is SQIVND (reference sequence). Written as DNA, the CDR3 is TGTGCCAGTAGATCAACCCCGGGACACTCGGACACTGAAGCTTTCTTT. Translated: CASRSTPGHSDTEAFF.

This rearrangement joins TRBV15 to TRBJ1-5, with a possible D match to TRBD1 (5 bases). The ends were cut back, 7 bases at V and 1 base at J, with 20 bases in the middle. Germline CDR1 and CDR2: LNHNV and YYDKDF (reference sequence). The CDR3 contains 17 residues. The CDR3 sequence: CATTFQSQGWSNQPQHF. In nucleotides, the CDR3 is TGTGCCACCACATTCCAAAGCCAGGGATGGAGCAATCAGCCCCAGCATTTT.

This clonotype was seen many times. This chain joins TRBV25-1 and TRBJ2-5; 11 bases agree with TRBD2. The J segment lost 2 bases and the V segment lost 2 bases, leaving 1 base of the junction unmatched. CDR1 MGHDK and CDR2 SYGVNS come from the germline V gene. CDR3 size: 15 residues. The chain's CDR3 is CASSEGLAGQETQYF. CDR3 nucleotide sequence: TGTGCCAGCAGTGAAGGACTAGCGGGTCAAGAGACCCAGTACTTC.

With regard to this clonotype: A much larger clone differs by one base, so this may be a read error. The chain employs TRBV19 and TRBJ1-5; D is unresolved. Trimming removed 4 bases from V and 0 bases from J, with 10 bases in between. This CDR3 has 15 residues. The V gene's germline CDR1 is LNHDA and CDR2 SQIVND (reference sequence). CDR3 in amino acids: CASSTGRYSNQPQHF. In DNA, the CDR3 is TGTGCCAGTAGTACCGGACGGTATAGCAATCAGCCCCAGCATTTT.

This clonotype was found a few times. The chain uses TRBV25-1 and TRBJ2-2; TRBD1 might be the D (5 bases). Germline lookup yields CDR1 MGHDK and CDR2 SYGVNS. Trimming took 9 bases from V and 6 from J, leaving 17 bases between them. The CDR3 loop spans 14 amino acids. CDR3 loop: CASTVGPHPGELFF. CDR3 DNA sequence: TGTGCCAGTACCGTGGGGCCCCACCCCGGGGAGCTGTTTTTT.

This clonotype showed up many times. The chain carries TRBV7-8 and TRBJ2-7; D perhaps matches TRBD2 (6 bases). Germline CDR1 is SGHVS and CDR2 is FQNEAQ. This CDR3 has 12 residues. Trimming stripped 5 bases from V and 6 bases from J, with 11 bases between. The CDR3 protein is CASSPPGGEQYF. In DNA, the CDR3 is TGTGCCAGCAGCCCCCCCGGGGGCGAGCAGTACTTC. Combining the CDR3 with reference TRBV7-8 and TRBJ2-7 gives the whole variable domain GAGVSQSPRYKVAKRGQDVALRCDPISGHVSLFWYQQALGQGPEFLTYFQNEAQLDKSGLPSDRFFAERPEGSVSTLKIQRTQQEDSAVYLCASSPPGGEQYFGPGTRLTVT.

The V call is TRBV6-5, the J call TRBJ2-7; no clear D. The V gene's germline CDR1 is MNHEY and CDR2 SVGAGI. The V end was cut by 2 bases, the J end by 5 bases, with 13 bases between. The CDR3 totals 14 residues. The CDR3 DNA is TGTGCCAGCAGTTACCGAAGGGCCGACGACGAGCAGTACTTC. It encodes CASSYRRADDEQYF.

V gene TRBV20-1 combines with J gene TRBJ1-1; no definite D call. The ends were cut back, 0 bases at V and 3 bases at J, with 5 bases in the middle. The CDR3 totals 12 residues. Germline CDR1 DFQATT, CDR2 SNEGSKA (reference sequence). The CDR3 DNA reads as TGCAGTGCTAGAGAACCCTACACTGAAGCTTTCTTT. Amino acid sequence: CSAREPYTEAFF.

This clonotype has a count of ten or more. V is TRBV7-2 and J is TRBJ1-5; D is undetermined. The germline gives CDR1 SGHTA, CDR2 FQGNSA. Trimming left V 1 base short and J 1 base short, with 5 bases between. This CDR3 region has 14 residues. DNA of the CDR3: TGTGCCAGCAGCTTAGGTCTGAGCAATCAGCCCCAGCATTTT. The encoded protein is CASSLGLSNQPQHF.

This clonotype was seen at least ten times. The V gene is TRBV2, the J gene TRBJ2-5, with D unclear. The CDR3 loop spans 12 amino acids. Trimming pared 5 bases from V and 5 bases from J, leaving 9 bases between. CDR1 is SNHLY and CDR2 is FYNNEI in the germline V gene. CDR3 nucleotide sequence: TGTGCCAGCAGTTCCCGGCTGGAGACCCAGTACTTC. Protein sequence: CASSSRLETQYF.

The table lists this clonotype with many counts. The V and J genes are TRBV7-2 and TRBJ1-2; 7 nucleotides align to TRBD1. J was trimmed by 8 bases and V by 1 base; bases with no gene match: 4. This CDR3 has 13 residues. Germline CDR1 SGHTA, CDR2 FQGNSA. The CDR3 DNA is TGTGCCAGCAGCTTAGGACAGGGTCAAGGCTACACCTTC. It translates to CASSLGQGQGYTF.

About this clonotype: Possible read error: a much larger clone is one base away. The chain recombines TRBV7-6 with TRBJ2-7; D may match TRBD1 or TRBD2 (6 bases each). Germline lookup yields CDR1 SGHVS and CDR2 FNYEAQ. Trimming shortened V by 5 bases and J by 5 bases, and 13 bases separated the two germline ends. The CDR3 contains 13 residues. CDR3 bases: TGTGCCAGCAGCAGGGGGGAAAGCCACGAGCAGTACTTC. It yields the protein CASSRGESHEQYF.

V and J are TRBV6-6 and TRBJ1-2; D gene ambiguous. CDR3 length equals 15 residues. Germline loops: CDR1 MNHNY, CDR2 SVGAGI (reference sequence). The germline V and J ends were trimmed by 8 bases and 2 bases, with 18 bases remaining between them. DNA of the CDR3: TGTGCCAGCGGAGACACATTATTTACGAACTATGGCTACACCTTC. This translates into CASGDTLFTNYGYTF.

This chain connects TRBV25-1 to TRBJ1-6; 8 nucleotides match TRBD1. Germline V CDR1 and CDR2: MGHDK, SYGVNS. J gave up 7 bases and V 5 bases, and 7 bases lay outside the gene matches. The CDR3 totals 15 residues. CDR3 region: CASSPTRTGNSPLHF. In DNA form, the CDR3 reads TGTGCCAGCAGTCCGACCCGGACAGGGAATTCACCCCTCCACTTT.

In this sample, this clonotype turned up a few times. This chain uses TRBV5-4 with TRBJ1-1, with 7 bases matching TRBD1. Germline V gene data show CDR1 as SGHNT and CDR2 as YYREEE (reference sequence). Trimming cost V 4 bases and J 0 bases; bases outside gene matches: 6. The CDR3 has 15 amino acids. The CDR3 here is CASSQAGTVNTEAFF. CDR3 coding DNA: TGTGCCAGCAGCCAGGCGGGGACAGTGAACACTGAAGCTTTCTTT.